This passage covers 23 T cell receptor beta chains from one sample sequenced in a study of HIV-infected children after antiretroviral therapy interruption. Treatment meaning: PENTA 11 planned treatment interruption arm or continuous ART arm. The TCR library was built from RNA with a 3' RACE protocol and unique molecular identifiers. TCRdb fed the 3' RACE reads into MiXCR, producing one record per CDR3 protein. The table shows more than 85,000 distinct CDR3 sequences, with approximately 6.9% occurring only once. Sequencing used CD45RA+ CD4+ T cells from PBMCs, pooled from several time points, obtained from a donor given antiretroviral therapy, either interrupted or continuous. Stated subset: naive CD4+ CD45RA+ CD45RO- T cells. These receptors all come from a pool of human donors with HIV.

In its sample, this clonotype was seen many times. The J gene is TRBJ2-3, the V gene TRBV5-1, with 8 bases fitting TRBD1. Germline V lookup: CDR1 SGHRS, CDR2 YFSETQ. J gave up 6 bases and V 2 bases, and 8 bases lay outside the gene matches. CDR3 length: 15 residues. The CDR3 sequence is CASSFGLDRGDTQYF. The CDR3 DNA reads TGCGCCAGCAGCTTTGGACTCGACAGGGGTGATACGCAGTATTTT.

This clonotype turned up a few times. The chain employs TRBV25-1 and TRBJ2-3, with TRBD2 matching 8 bases. The V gene's germline CDR1 is MGHDK and CDR2 SYGVNS. The V segment lost 2 bases and the J segment 4 bases; nucleotides outside the gene matches: 14. This CDR3 is 18 amino acids long. In nucleotides, the CDR3 is TGTGCCAGCAGTGAAACCCTAGCGGGCAAAGGCCGTTCAGATACGCAGTATTTT. This translates into CASSETLAGKGRSDTQYF.

This clonotype showed up many times. The chain links TRBV7-2 to TRBJ1-3, with a tentative D call TRBD1 (6 bases). Germline V CDR1 and CDR2: SGHTA, FQGNSA. V was clipped by 6 bases and J by 0 bases, with 24 bases between them. The CDR3 has 19 residues. The CDR3 DNA reads TGTGCCAGCAGTCCATCGGGACACGCTATAATGAGCTCTGGAAACACCATATATTTT. Translating gives CASSPSGHAIMSSGNTIYF.

The sample holds many counts of this clonotype. The J gene is TRBJ1-2, the V gene TRBV12-3 or TRBV12-4; TRBD1 matches 8 bases. After removal of 10 bases from V and 2 bases from J, the junction contained 6 bases not matched to a gene. The CDR3 length is 13 residues. The CDR3 nucleotides read TGTGCCACCCCAGACAGGGGAAACTATGGCTACACCTTC. This gives the protein CATPDRGNYGYTF.

This clonotype appeared a few times. V is TRBV9 and J is TRBJ1-1; D ambiguous. Trimming pared 0 bases from V and 4 bases from J, leaving 10 bases between. This CDR3 contains 14 residues. Germline V lookup: CDR1 SGDLS, CDR2 YYNGEE. The CDR3 sequence: CASSVENGLTEAFF. DNA of the CDR3: TGTGCCAGCAGCGTAGAGAATGGGCTCACTGAAGCTTTCTTT.

This clonotype was counted a few times. The CDR3 nucleotides read TGTGCCAGCAGTTACACCCCGGGACAGGGGAATGGCTACACCTTC. Translating gives CASSYTPGQGNGYTF. The chain couples TRBV6-6 to TRBJ1-2; 10 bases align to TRBD1. This CDR3 has 15 residues. Trimming at V came to 2 bases and at J to 6 bases, leaving 6 bases not matched to a gene. Germline CDR1 and CDR2: MNHNY and SVGAGI (reference sequence).

This clonotype was seen many times. The genes are TRBV29-1 and TRBJ2-5, with D unclear. From germline, CDR1 is SQVTM and CDR2 ANQGSEA. The CDR3 sequence is 12 residues long. V shed 7 bases and J shed 0 bases, with 9 bases lying between them. This CDR3 is CSAGRHQETQYF. The CDR3, as DNA: TGCAGCGCTGGACGTCACCAAGAGACCCAGTACTTC.

The sample holds many counts of this clonotype. The rearrangement links TRBV9 to TRBJ2-7, with TRBD2 matching 14 bases. The CDR3 is 19 residues long. V lost 0 bases, J lost 0 bases, and 8 bases stayed unmatched. CDR1 SGDLS and CDR2 YYNGEE come from the germline V gene. The CDR3 DNA reads TGTGCCAGCAGCGTAGGTCCGAGGACTAGCGGGGGGATCTCCTACGAGCAGTACTTC. Translated, it gives CASSVGPRTSGGISYEQYF.

This clonotype was recorded at least ten times. V is TRBV12-3 or TRBV12-4 and J is TRBJ2-3; possible D gene TRBD2, 5 bases. The CDR3 is made up of 15 amino acids. V was cut by 8 bases and J by 2 bases, with 17 bases left in between. Here the CDR3 DNA reads TGTGCCAGCTCAGGAGGTGCCGGTGTCACAGATACGCAGTATTTT. It translates to CASSGGAGVTDTQYF.

This clonotype was counted ten times or more. The chain couples TRBV2 to TRBJ2-7, with TRBD1 matching 10 bases. CDR1 and CDR2 (germline): SNHLY, FYNNEI. V shed 6 bases and J 5 bases; nucleotides not matched to a gene: 4. The CDR3 runs 13 residues. The CDR3: CASRRQGADEQYF. The CDR3 DNA is TGTGCCAGCAGAAGACAGGGGGCTGACGAGCAGTACTTC.

This clonotype was recorded many times. J is TRBJ2-7 and V is TRBV19; D not resolved. Germline V gives CDR1 LNHDA, CDR2 SQIVND (reference sequence). This CDR3 region has 11 residues. V lost 4 bases, J lost 3 bases, and 4 bases lay in between. The CDR3 protein is CASSTHYEQYF. The CDR3 nucleotides are TGTGCCAGTAGTACCCACTACGAGCAGTACTTC.

Many counts were recorded for this clonotype. CDR3 in DNA: TGTGCCAGCAGCTCGGGACTAACTAACAATGAGCAGTTCTTC. It encodes CASSSGLTNNEQFF. This chain joins TRBV11-2 and TRBJ2-1, with 7 nucleotides matching TRBD2. Germline CDR1 and CDR2: SGHAT and FQNNGV. V was clipped by 4 bases and J by 5 bases; unmatched bases: 5. This CDR3 contains 14 residues. The whole variable domain, filled in from reference TRBV11-2 and TRBJ2-1, reads EAGVAQSPRYKIIEKRQSVAFWCNPISGHATLYWYQQILGQGPKLLIQFQNNGVVDDSQLPKDRFSAERLKGVDSTLKIQPAKLEDSAVYLCASSSGLTNNEQFFGPGTRLTVL.

The chain has TRBV28 and TRBJ2-6, with D unresolved. Deletions cut 2 bases from V and 4 bases from J, with 12 bases between. The germline V gene has CDR1 MDHEN and CDR2 SYDVKM. The CDR3 is 16 residues long. CDR3 sequence: CASSLPGGLGANVLTF. The DNA for the CDR3 is TGTGCCAGCAGTTTACCAGGTGGCCTAGGGGCCAACGTCCTGACTTTC.

This chain links TRBV30 with TRBJ1-1; 9 nucleotides line up with TRBD1. The V and J ends lost 5 bases and 10 bases, in that order; junction bases with no gene match: 14. This CDR3 spans 14 amino acids. CDR1 is GTSNPN and CDR2 is SVGIG in the germline V gene (reference sequence). CDR3 DNA: TGTGCCTGGGGAAAACCGGGACAGGGTATCGGAGCTTTCTTT. This translates into CAWGKPGQGIGAFF.

This clonotype has at least ten counts. The V call is TRBV19, the J call TRBJ1-5; no definite D call. V lost 2 bases and J lost 10, with 9 bases in between. The CDR3 loop spans 12 amino acids. In germline, CDR1 is LNHDA, CDR2 SQIVND (reference sequence). The CDR3: CASSITSGPQHF. The DNA for the CDR3 is TGTGCCAGTAGTATAACGAGCGGTCCCCAGCATTTT.

At least ten counts were recorded for this clonotype. This chain links TRBV4-1 with TRBJ2-3; D might be TRBD2 (5 bases). The V end was cut by 1 base, the J end by 2 bases, with 10 bases between. The germline gives CDR1 MGHRA, CDR2 YSYEKL. The CDR3 is 15 amino acids. The CDR3 sequence is CASSQAEVTTDTQYF. CDR3 DNA: TGCGCCAGCAGCCAAGCGGAGGTCACCACAGATACGCAGTATTTT.

In this sample, this clonotype turned up many times. The V call is TRBV20-1, the J call TRBJ2-7; 10 bases fit TRBD2. The V gene end was trimmed by 0 bases and the J gene end by 2 bases; junction bases not matched to a gene: 10. The CDR3 contains 17 residues. Germline loops: CDR1 DFQATT, CDR2 SNEGSKA (reference sequence). The CDR3: CSARDPWTSGHPYEQYF. The CDR3 coding sequence is TGCAGTGCTAGAGATCCCTGGACTAGCGGACACCCCTACGAGCAGTACTTC.

This clonotype was seen ten or more times. The chain combines TRBV27 with TRBJ1-1; TRBD1 matches at 9 bases. V was pared by 0 bases and J by 5 bases, with 1 base of the junction left unmatched. CDR1 MNHEY and CDR2 SMNVEV come from the germline V gene (reference sequence). CDR3 length: 14 residues. DNA for the CDR3: TGTGCCAGCAGTTTATCGACAGGGGGGACTGAAGCTTTCTTT. This sequence encodes CASSLSTGGTEAFF.

This clonotype occurred many times. Because the CDR3's place on the DNA is in doubt, the DNA is left out and the CDR3 is given as listed by TCRdb. The chain recombines TRBV7-2 with TRBJ2-1; the table gives TRBD2 as D, unverified against the DNA. The CDR3 region is 15 residues in length, termini included. The germline gives CDR1 SGHTA, CDR2 FQGNSA. This CDR3 is CASSPRRTPLWEQFF.

This chain links TRBV3-1 with TRBJ2-2, with TRBD1 identical over 9 bases. V trimming: 0 bases; J trimming: 1 base; junction bases outside the gene matches: 6. The CDR3 has 18 amino acids. Germline assignment: CDR1 LGHDT and CDR2 YNNKEL (reference sequence). The CDR3: CASSQDPYRGLNTGELFF. The CDR3 DNA sequence: TGTGCCAGCAGCCAAGATCCTTACAGGGGGCTGAACACCGGGGAGCTGTTTTTT. Full variable domain (remainder filled in from reference TRBV3-1 and TRBJ2-2): DTAVSQTPKYLVTQMGNDKSIKCEQNLGHDTMYWYKQDSKKFLKIMFSYNNKELIINETVPNRFSPKSPDKAHLNLHINSLELGDSAVYFCASSQDPYRGLNTGELFFGEGSRLTVL.

The CDR3 region is CATSDQNTGELFF. CDR3 in DNA: TGTGCCACCAGTGACCAAAACACCGGGGAGCTGTTTTTT. The rearrangement joins TRBV24-1 to TRBJ2-2; the D is unclear. The CDR3 runs 13 residues. Trimming shortened V by 4 bases and J by 2 bases, and 4 bases separated the two germline ends. Germline-derived CDR1 and CDR2 are KGHDR and SFDVKD.

This clonotype was picked up many times. This sequence joins TRBV20-1 and TRBJ2-5, with 9 bases that match TRBD1. Germline values: CDR1 DFQATT, CDR2 SNEGSKA (reference sequence). V lost 5 bases to trimming and J lost 4 bases; unmatched junction nucleotides: 5. The CDR3 totals 13 residues. In DNA, the CDR3 is TGCAGTGCTCCCCGGACAGGGGCAGAGACCCAGTACTTC. It specifies CSAPRTGAETQYF.

The chain combines TRBV20-1 with TRBJ1-2; D gene unclear. This CDR3 has 13 residues. V was clipped by 3 bases and J by 6 bases, with 14 bases between them. Germline CDR1 and CDR2: DFQATT and SNEGSKA (reference sequence). The CDR3 here is CSASPRVSNGYTF. The CDR3 DNA is TGCAGTGCTAGTCCGCGGGTATCTAATGGCTACACCTTC.